A selection of T cell receptor beta chains follows, all from one sample in a study of cytomegalovirus exposure and HLA in healthy donors. Profiled with immunoSEQ multiplex PCR; TCRdb holds only in-frame clones, not every one. The table includes about 93,000 clones, under 85% detected once. The sample taken for sequencing was PBMCs. The receptors were sampled from a middle-aged woman in good health and CMV-seronegative. Each CDR3 is given with its conserved first and last residue. D genes are given only for firm matches. Rows give clone size only sometimes, using once, few, many, or a class for an expanded clone.

j_call | v_call | d_call | clone_size | cdr3_nt | cdr3_aa
TRBJ2-5 | TRBV10-2 | - | - | TGCGCCAGCAGTGACTTGGAGGTCGAGACCCAGTACTTC | CASSDLEVETQYF
TRBJ1-4 | TRBV15 | - | few | TGTGCCACCAGCAGCCAGCACGGGGAAAAACTGTTTTTT | CATSSQHGEKLFF
TRBJ2-5 | TRBV10-1 | - | - | TGCGCCAGCAGCGGCGGGTGGGCGTCGAGTGTCCAGTACTTC | CASSGGWASSVQYF
TRBJ2-7 | TRBV4-3 | TRBD1 | - | TGCGCCAGCAGCCAAGCGGGACAGGGCTACGAGCAGTACTTC | CASSQAGQGYEQYF
TRBJ1-4 | TRBV18 | TRBD1 | - | TGTGCCAGCTCACCAGCGGCAGGGGGGAATGAAAAACTGTTTTTT | CASSPAAGGNEKLFF
TRBJ2-7 | TRBV30 | - | - | TGTGCCTGGAGTGTACAAGGCAGGCGTCCCTACGAGCAGTACTTC | CAWSVQGRRPYEQYF
TRBJ2-2 | TRBV4-3 | TRBD1 | once | TGCGCCAGCAGCCAGGCTTGGGACAGGGACACCGGGGAGCTGTTTTTT | CASSQAWDRDTGELFF
TRBJ2-3 | TRBV6-4 | TRBD2 | - | TGTGCCAGCAGCCGACTAGCGGGGGGCACAGATACGCAGTATTTT | CASSRLAGGTDTQYF
TRBJ1-5 | TRBV29-1 | - | - | TGCAGCGCTGGGGGGGGCAATCAGCCCCAGCATTTT | CSAGGGNQPQHF
TRBJ2-7 | TRBV2 | TRBD1 | - | TGTGCCAGCAGGGAGACAGGGACCATCTACGAGCAGTACTTC | CASRETGTIYEQYF
TRBJ2-7 | TRBV5-5 | TRBD2 | - | TGTGCCAGCAGCCCCGACATTGGGGGGGTAGACTACGAGCAGTACTTC | CASSPDIGGVDYEQYF
TRBJ2-7 | TRBV2 | TRBD1 | - | TGTGCCAGCAGCCTTACAGGGGGGCCCTACGAGCAGTACTTC | CASSLTGGPYEQYF
TRBJ2-1 | TRBV28 | TRBD2 | - | TGTGCCAGCAATCCCCGGGGGGGTCGCAATGAGCAGTTCTTC | CASNPRGGRNEQFF
TRBJ2-7 | TRBV18 | - | - | TGTGCCAGCTCACCACCCCAACAGCTCTACGAGCAGTACTTC | CASSPPQQLYEQYF
TRBJ2-7 | TRBV11-2 | TRBD2 | - | TGTGCCAGCAGCTGGTTTTGGGATAGCGGGAGGGCCTACGAGCAGTACTTC | CASSWFWDSGRAYEQYF
TRBJ2-1 | TRBV5-5 | - | - | TGTGCCAGCAGCTTCATGCCTCAGGTATACAATGAGCAGTTCTTC | CASSFMPQVYNEQFF
TRBJ2-3 | TRBV6-6 | TRBD1 | - | TGTGCCAGCAGTTACTCAGGGACAGGGGTAACAGATACGCAGTATTTT | CASSYSGTGVTDTQYF
TRBJ1-1 | TRBV6-5 | TRBD1 | - | TGTGCCAGCAGCCAAACAGGGGGAGGGACTGAAGCTTTCTTT | CASSQTGGGTEAFF
TRBJ1-1 | TRBV14 | TRBD1 | - | TGTGCCAGCATGCGACAGGGACCGAACACTGAAGCTTTCTTT | CASMRQGPNTEAFF
TRBJ2-7 | TRBV7-9 | - | - | TGTGCCAGCAGCTTAGGGACAGCCTCCTACGAGCAGTACTTC | CASSLGTASYEQYF
TRBJ2-7 | TRBV5-6 | - | - | TGTGCCAGCAGCTCAAATGCCGGGTCTCGTGGCGAGCAGTACTTC | CASSSNAGSRGEQYF
TRBJ1-4 | TRBV18 | - | - | TGTGCCAGCTCACCAAAGCCAGGGAATGAAAAACTGTTTTTT | CASSPKPGNEKLFF
TRBJ1-5 | TRBV5-1 | - | - | TGCGCCAGCAGGGAGGGGAGTGGCAATCAGCCCCAGCATTTT | CASREGSGNQPQHF
TRBJ2-7 | TRBV6-1 | TRBD1 | - | TGTGCCAGCAGTTCTAGGACAGGGTCGGCCGAGCAGTACTTC | CASSSRTGSAEQYF
TRBJ2-5 | TRBV6-6 | - | few | TGTGCCAGCCTTAGAGGGGAGACCCAGTACTTC | CASLRGETQYF
TRBJ1-5 | TRBV5-8 | - | - | TGTGCCAGCAGCTCCACCCGACTGAGCAATCAGCCCCAGCATTTT | CASSSTRLSNQPQHF
TRBJ2-6 | TRBV11-2 | TRBD1 | - | TGTGCCAGCAGCTTCTTCAGGGGGCGAAAGGCCAACGTCCTGACTTTC | CASSFFRGRKANVLTF
TRBJ2-1 | TRBV6-4 | TRBD2 | few | TGTGCCAGCAGTACGCGGGAGGGAGGTGAGCAGTTCTTC | CASSTREGGEQFF
TRBJ1-1 | TRBV19 | TRBD1 | - | TGTGCCAGTACTCAAAGACAGGGCGCGAACACTGAAGCTTTCTTT | CASTQRQGANTEAFF
TRBJ2-1 | TRBV5-6 | - | - | TGTGCCAGCAGCTTGGGGCTAGCTGGCAATGAGCAGTTCTTC | CASSLGLAGNEQFF
TRBJ1-4 | TRBV19 | - | - | TGTGCCAGTAGTCGCGGAAAACTGTTTTTT | CASSRGKLFF
TRBJ2-7 | TRBV28 | - | - | TGTGCCAGCAGCCTGCCACCTAGCCTCTACGAGCAGTACTTC | CASSLPPSLYEQYF
TRBJ2-1 | TRBV7-6 | TRBD1 | few | TGTGCCAGCAGCTTCCTCCCATCCGGGACAGCATACAATGAGCAGTTCTTC | CASSFLPSGTAYNEQFF
TRBJ2-1 | TRBV14 | TRBD2 | once | TGTGCCAGCAGCCAACCGGGACTAGCTACCTCCTACAATGAGCAGTTCTTC | CASSQPGLATSYNEQFF
TRBJ2-4 | TRBV5-1 | TRBD2 | - | TGCGCCAGCAGCTTGGAGGCTAGCGGGAGGGCCGTGGCCAAAAACATTCAGTACTTC | CASSLEASGRAVAKNIQYF
TRBJ2-7 | TRBV7-6 | - | - | TGTGCCAGCAGCTTCACAGGCCGCTCCTACGAGCAGTACTTC | CASSFTGRSYEQYF
TRBJ2-7 | TRBV5-6 | TRBD1 | few | TGTGCCAGCAGCTTGGGACAGGGGGCGCGGGAGCAGTACTTC | CASSLGQGAREQYF
TRBJ2-2 | TRBV28 | TRBD2 | - | TGTGCCAGCAGTTTACCGGCTCTAGCGGGACACACCGGGGAGCTGTTTTTT | CASSLPALAGHTGELFF
TRBJ1-1 | TRBV6-5 | TRBD1 | - | TGTGCCAGCAGGGTGGACAGGGGGAACACTGAAGCTTTCTTT | CASRVDRGNTEAFF
TRBJ2-5 | TRBV6-5 | - | - | TGTGCCAGCAGTTCCAAGGGGGATGGTCAGTACTTC | CASSSKGDGQYF
TRBJ1-3 | TRBV5-1 | TRBD1 | - | TGCGCCAGCAGCACGGACAGGGCGGCTGGAAACACCATATATTTT | CASSTDRAAGNTIYF
TRBJ1-1 | TRBV2 | - | few | TGTGCCAGTAGTGAGGGGCGGATGAACACTGAAGCTTTCTTT | CASSEGRMNTEAFF
TRBJ2-1 | TRBV7-2 | - | - | TGTGCCAGCAGCTTTATTGATGAGCAGTTCTTC | CASSFIDEQFF
TRBJ2-1 | TRBV11-1 | - | - | TGTGCCAGCAGCGCCCGACTAGGTTCCTACAATGAGCAGTTCTTC | CASSARLGSYNEQFF
TRBJ2-1 | TRBV6-5 | - | - | TGTGCCAGCTGGAGAGCCAATGAGCAGTTCTTC | CASWRANEQFF
TRBJ2-7 | TRBV19 | TRBD1 | - | TGTGCCAGTAGTATTGGGACAGCGGATGAGGTGCAGTACTTC | CASSIGTADEVQYF
TRBJ1-1 | TRBV6-1 | TRBD1 | few | TGTGCCAGCAGTACTAACAGGGGAGACACTGAAGCTTTCTTT | CASSTNRGDTEAFF
TRBJ2-7 | TRBV15 | - | few | TGTGCCACCAGCAGTACACCCCCCTACGAGCAGTACTTC | CATSSTPPYEQYF